This T cell receptor beta chain was sequenced during a study of shared clonotypes between healthy human individuals. The wider study: For every donor, three CD4 naive, three CD4 memory, two CD8 naive and one CD8 memory plates were used. Study-wide points: Represented diversity (both genetic and exposure-history) was limited by the small number of donors.

This clone was seen a few times. Its antigen is undetermined. The germline V and J ends were trimmed by 6 bases and 10 bases, with 12 bases remaining between them. Germline CDR1 is SNHLY and CDR2 is FYNNEI. The CDR3 extends over 12 amino acids. Assay runs were performed at deep level. Repertoires were generated with immunoSEQ multiplex PCR, while TCRdb's copy carries only in-frame clones and drops some. This sample yields 200,000 to 250,000 clones, of which approximately 65% are seen a single time; 11% belongs to the top ten. The sequencing input was memory CD4+ T cells sorted from blood. Subset specified: CD45RA-negative fraction. The sequence was obtained from a man in his thirties or forties in good health. This sequence joins TRBV2 and TRBJ1-4, with a weak D call TRBD1 (5 bases). CDR3 in amino acids: CASSPGGRKLFF. The CDR3 DNA reads as TGTGCCAGCAGCCCGGGGGGTCGAAAACTGTTTTTT.